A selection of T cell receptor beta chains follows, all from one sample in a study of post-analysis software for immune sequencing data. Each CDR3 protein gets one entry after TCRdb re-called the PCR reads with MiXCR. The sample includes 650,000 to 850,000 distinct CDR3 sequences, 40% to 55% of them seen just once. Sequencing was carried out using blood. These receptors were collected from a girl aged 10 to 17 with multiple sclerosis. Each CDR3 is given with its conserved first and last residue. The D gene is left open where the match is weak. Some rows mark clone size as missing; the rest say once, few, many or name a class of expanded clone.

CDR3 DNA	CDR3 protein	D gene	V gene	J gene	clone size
TGTGCCAGCAGCTTAGATGTGGGGTTGGAGTTCTTC	CASSLDVGLEFF	.	TRBV5-5	TRBJ2-1	.
TGTGCCATCAGTGACCCTGGGACTAGCGAAAAGGCCCAGTACTTC	CAISDPGTSEKAQYF	TRBD2	TRBV10-3	TRBJ2-5	few
TGTGCTAGTGCCGGGGAGGGGACAGGGTGGCAGTACTTC	CASAGEGTGWQYF	TRBD1	TRBV12-5	TRBJ2-7	few
TGTGCCAGCAGTTTAAATGGGGGTGCCTACGAGCAGTACTTC	CASSLNGGAYEQYF	.	TRBV12-3/TRBV12-4	TRBJ2-7	.
TGTGCCAGCAGTGCGATACAGGCGAAATCCTACGAGCAGTACTTC	CASSAIQAKSYEQYF	.	TRBV2	TRBJ2-7	.
TGCAGTGCTAGAAGGCCAGGGGGCTGGGAGACCCAGTACTTC	CSARRPGGWETQYF	TRBD1	TRBV20-1	TRBJ2-5	.
TGCGCCAGCAGCCAAGAGGGAGGGGCCACTGAAGCTTTCTTT	CASSQEGGATEAFF	.	TRBV4-3	TRBJ1-1	few
TGTGCCAGCAGTCCCATCGGGTTAAACAATGAGCAGTTCTTC	CASSPIGLNNEQFF	.	TRBV12-3/TRBV12-4	TRBJ2-1	once
TGTGCCACCTCGCCAGGGGGTGACACTGAAGCTTTCTTT	CATSPGGDTEAFF	TRBD1	TRBV7-9	TRBJ1-1	.
TGTGCCAGCAGCCCCCCGGACAGGTCCTACGAGCAGTACTTC	CASSPPDRSYEQYF	TRBD1	TRBV7-9	TRBJ2-7	.
TGCAGTGCTAAGGAGGACTTCTACTACGAGCAGTACTTC	CSAKEDFYYEQYF	.	TRBV20-1	TRBJ2-7	few
TGCAGTGCTAGAGACCCGATTACAGGGGCCTACGAGCAGTACTTC	CSARDPITGAYEQYF	TRBD1	TRBV20-1	TRBJ2-7	few
TGTGCCACCAGCAGAGATGGGACGGCCTCTAGCACAGATACGCAGTATTTT	CATSRDGTASSTDTQYF	.	TRBV15	TRBJ2-3	few
TGCGCCAGCAGCCAAGATGTGGGGCTGACAGGGGTCGACTACGAGCAGTACTTC	CASSQDVGLTGVDYEQYF	TRBD1	TRBV4-3	TRBJ2-7	few
TGTGCCAGCAGCTTAGGTCTTAATCGGGGCGGGACCGTTGAAGAGGCCCAGTACTTC	CASSLGLNRGGTVEEAQYF	.	TRBV7-8	TRBJ2-5	once
TGTGCCAGCAGCCAAGTAATATGGGACAGGGGGGAGCGGGACTCCTACAATGAGCAGTTCTTC	CASSQVIWDRGERDSYNEQFF	TRBD1	TRBV4-2	TRBJ2-1	.
TGTGCCAGCAGCCAAGCCCCGGGACAGGTTAATGAAAAACTGTTTTTT	CASSQAPGQVNEKLFF	TRBD1	TRBV4-2	TRBJ1-4	.
TGTGCCGGCAGTTTACAGGCAGGGCAGTTCTTC	CAGSLQAGQFF	.	TRBV12-3/TRBV12-4	TRBJ2-1	.
TGTGCCAGCAGCTTGTTTTCCGGGGTACCAGCTAATGAGCAGTTCTTC	CASSLFSGVPANEQFF	.	TRBV5-6	TRBJ2-1	.
TGTGCCAGCAGTCCCACGGGGGGAGGACAGCCCCAGCATTTT	CASSPTGGGQPQHF	.	TRBV12-3/TRBV12-4	TRBJ1-5	.